Listed below are T cell receptor beta chains from one sample, sequenced in a study of control samples from healthy donors and cancer patients. The protocol was immunoSEQ multiplex PCR, while the TCRdb copy is restricted to in-frame clones and leaves out a portion. The data show about 82,000 clones, with 89% seen just once and roughly 6.7% held by the top ten. Sequenced material: blood. The receptors were gathered from a man aged 50-60 years in good health. CDR3s include the opening cysteine and the closing phenylalanine or tryptophan. Each record gives: V gene, J gene, clone size, D gene, CDR3 DNA, CDR3 protein. A D gene is named only where the DNA matches it firmly. Clone size is not always given. Where it is, it says once, few, many or a class for expanded clones.

TRBV5-1	TRBJ1-4	NA	NA	TGCGCCAGCAGCTTATCCGGATCAGGAAATGAAAAACTGTTTTTT	CASSLSGSGNEKLFF
TRBV4-1	TRBJ1-6	NA	NA	TGCGCCAGCAGCCACCTACCTTGGGCTGGGTACAATTCACCCCTCCACTTT	CASSHLPWAGYNSPLHF
TRBV12-3/TRBV12-4	TRBJ1-5	NA	NA	TGTGCCAGCAGTTTAGAGCCATCTCAGCCCCAGCATTTT	CASSLEPSQPQHF
TRBV11-2	TRBJ1-3	NA	NA	TGTGCCAGCAGCTTAGGGGACCCGAGCTCTGGAAACACCATATATTTT	CASSLGDPSSGNTIYF
TRBV6-6	TRBJ1-5	once	NA	TGTGCCAGCAGTTACTCAGGGTGGAGCAATCAGCCCCAGCATTTT	CASSYSGWSNQPQHF
TRBV6-2/TRBV6-3	TRBJ2-1	NA	NA	TGTGCCAGCAGTTCCATTCTCCCGGGGGGCGACAATGAGCAGTTCTTC	CASSSILPGGDNEQFF
TRBV29-1	TRBJ1-1	NA	NA	TGCAGCTCTGAAATGAACACTGAAGCTTTCTTT	CSSEMNTEAFF
TRBV9	TRBJ1-1	NA	NA	TGTGCCAGCACCCGAGGCACTGAAGCTTTCTTT	CASTRGTEAFF
TRBV30	TRBJ2-1	NA	TRBD1	TGTGCCTGGAGTACAAAGGGGACAGGGAAGCATGAGCAGTTCTTC	CAWSTKGTGKHEQFF
TRBV7-9	TRBJ2-1	NA	TRBD1	TGTGCCAGCAGCTTCCGGACAGGACCGACCAATGAGCAGTTCTTC	CASSFRTGPTNEQFF
TRBV6-6	TRBJ1-5	NA	NA	TGTGCCAGCAGTAGGGACGGCAATCAGCCCCAGCATTTT	CASSRDGNQPQHF
TRBV2	TRBJ1-5	NA	NA	TGTGCCAGCAGCGCCGACAGAACCTACAATCAGCCCCAGCATTTT	CASSADRTYNQPQHF
TRBV10-3	TRBJ1-5	NA	TRBD1	TGTGCCACCGCAACAGGGGGCGGGATTATGGAATCAGGGCCCCAGCATTTT	CATATGGGIMESGPQHF
TRBV5-8	TRBJ1-2	medium-sized	NA	TGTGCCAGCAGCCCGTGGGGTAGACAGCAAACTCTCTATGGCTACACCTTC	CASSPWGRQQTLYGYTF
TRBV5-6	TRBJ1-1	few	NA	TGTGCCAGCAGCAGCCAGGGATACACTGAAGCTTTCTTT	CASSSQGYTEAFF
TRBV6-1	TRBJ2-3	NA	NA	TGTGCCAGCAGTGAAGGGGTCGGGAGCACAGATACGCAGTATTTT	CASSEGVGSTDTQYF
TRBV18	TRBJ1-1	few	TRBD1	TGTGCCAGCTCAACAGGGGGCACTGAAGCTTTCTTT	CASSTGGTEAFF
TRBV7-9	TRBJ2-7	NA	TRBD1	TGTGCCAGCGAACCGGGACAGGGTTTCTCCTACGAGCAGTACTTC	CASEPGQGFSYEQYF
TRBV29-1	TRBJ1-4	NA	NA	TGCAGCGTACACCAAAGCTCGGGAAAACTGTTTTTT	CSVHQSSGKLFF
TRBV5-6	TRBJ2-7	NA	TRBD2	TGTGCCAGCAGCTTGCGGCTAGCGGGGGCCGCCTACGAGCAGTACTTC	CASSLRLAGAAYEQYF
TRBV12-5	TRBJ1-6	NA	NA	TGTGCTAGTGCCCTGGGGGCAGGGAATTCACCCCTCCACTTT	CASALGAGNSPLHF
TRBV27	TRBJ2-7	NA	NA	TGTGCCAGCAGGGACGGTACAGGGCCCTACGAGCAGTACTTC	CASRDGTGPYEQYF
TRBV5-1	TRBJ2-5	once	TRBD2	TGCGCCAGCAGCTTGGGCCCGAGACTAGCGGGCCAAGAGACCCAGTACTTC	CASSLGPRLAGQETQYF
TRBV29-1	TRBJ2-1	NA	NA	TGCAGCGTTGAAAGGGGGGGTTCCTACAATGAGCAGTTCTTC	CSVERGGSYNEQFF
TRBV5-5	TRBJ2-3	NA	TRBD1	TGTGCCAGCAGCTACGACAGGGTCAATTCCCCAGATACGCAGTATTTT	CASSYDRVNSPDTQYF
TRBV6-5	TRBJ1-4	NA	NA	TGTGCCAGCACTCCTTCCCAGGGGCCGCGGGGAAAACTGTTTTTT	CASTPSQGPRGKLFF
TRBV19	TRBJ1-3	NA	NA	TGTGCCAGTAGCATCTCTGTTGGCTCTGGAAACACCATATATTTT	CASSISVGSGNTIYF
TRBV6-4	TRBJ2-7	NA	NA	TGTGCCAGCACCTTAACCACAGGGCCAATTTCCTACGAGCAGTACTTC	CASTLTTGPISYEQYF
TRBV5-1	TRBJ1-5	NA	NA	TGCGCCAGCAGTCCAGGACAGTCAGGGCCCCAGCATTTT	CASSPGQSGPQHF
TRBV11-2	TRBJ2-5	NA	TRBD1	TGTGCCAGCAGCTTGGGACAGGTGGAGACCCAGTACTTC	CASSLGQVETQYF
TRBV11-2	TRBJ2-3	once	TRBD2	TGTGCCAGCAGCTTAGGGGCCCTAGCGGGGGGGCCGGATACGCAGTATTTT	CASSLGALAGGPDTQYF
TRBV5-1	TRBJ1-1	NA	NA	TGCGCCAGCAGCTCGCGGGAAGAACACTTGACTTTCTTT	CASSSREEHLTFF
TRBV9	TRBJ1-3	NA	NA	TGTGCCAGCAGCGTAGGGGACACGGACTCTGGAAACACCATATATTTT	CASSVGDTDSGNTIYF
TRBV9	TRBJ1-1	NA	NA	TGTGCCAGCAGCGTCGATATGGACCCCCGGGCTGAAGCTTTCTTT	CASSVDMDPRAEAFF